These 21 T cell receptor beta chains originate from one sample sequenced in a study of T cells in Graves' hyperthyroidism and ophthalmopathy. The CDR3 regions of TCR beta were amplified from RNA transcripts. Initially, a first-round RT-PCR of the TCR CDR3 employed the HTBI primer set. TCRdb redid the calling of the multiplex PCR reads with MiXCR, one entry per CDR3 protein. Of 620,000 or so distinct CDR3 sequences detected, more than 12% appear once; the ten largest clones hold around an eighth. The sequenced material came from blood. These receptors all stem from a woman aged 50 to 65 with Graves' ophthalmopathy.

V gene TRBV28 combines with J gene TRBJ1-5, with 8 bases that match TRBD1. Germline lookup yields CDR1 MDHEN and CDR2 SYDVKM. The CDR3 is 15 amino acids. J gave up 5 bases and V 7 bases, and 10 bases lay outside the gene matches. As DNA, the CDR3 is TGTGCCAGCACCCTCTTTGGACAGGGCTATCAGCCCCAGCATTTT. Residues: CASTLFGQGYQPQHF.

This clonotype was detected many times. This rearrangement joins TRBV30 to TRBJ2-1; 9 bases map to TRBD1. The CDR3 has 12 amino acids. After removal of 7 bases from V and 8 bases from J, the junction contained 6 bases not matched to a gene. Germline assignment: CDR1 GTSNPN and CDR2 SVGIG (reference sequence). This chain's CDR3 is CAFSGTGYEQFF. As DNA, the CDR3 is TGTGCCTTCTCCGGGACAGGGTATGAGCAGTTCTTC.

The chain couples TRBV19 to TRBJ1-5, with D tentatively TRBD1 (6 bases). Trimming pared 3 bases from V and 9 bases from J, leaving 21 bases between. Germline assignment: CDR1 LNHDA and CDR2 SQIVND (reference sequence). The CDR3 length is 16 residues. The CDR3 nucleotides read TGTGCCAGTAGTATTACTCCACAGGGTAGCTGGGGGCCCCAGCATTTT. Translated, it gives CASSITPQGSWGPQHF.

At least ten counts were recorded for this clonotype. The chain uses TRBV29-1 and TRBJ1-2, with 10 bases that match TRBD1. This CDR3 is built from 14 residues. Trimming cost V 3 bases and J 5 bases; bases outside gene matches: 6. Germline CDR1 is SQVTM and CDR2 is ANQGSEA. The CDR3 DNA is TGCAGCGTTGACGACAGGGGGCCGGTTTATGGCTACACCTTC. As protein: CSVDDRGPVYGYTF.

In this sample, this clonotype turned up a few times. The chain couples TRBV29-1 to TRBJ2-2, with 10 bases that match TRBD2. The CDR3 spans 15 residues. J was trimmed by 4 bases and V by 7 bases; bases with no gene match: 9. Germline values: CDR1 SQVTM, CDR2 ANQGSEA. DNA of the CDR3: TGCAGCGCTGCAAACGGACTAGCGGTCACCGGGGAGCTGTTTTTT. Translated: CSAANGLAVTGELFF.

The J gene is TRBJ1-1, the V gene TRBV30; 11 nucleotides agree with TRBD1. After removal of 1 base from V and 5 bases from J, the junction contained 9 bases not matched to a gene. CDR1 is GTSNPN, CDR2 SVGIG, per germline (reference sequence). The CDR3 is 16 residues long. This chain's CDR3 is CAWSELDRGRSTEAFF. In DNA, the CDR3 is TGTGCCTGGAGTGAATTGGACAGGGGGCGAAGTACTGAAGCTTTCTTT.

Here the CDR3 reads CASSIIGQGNTEAFF. CDR3 sequence (DNA): TGTGCCAGTAGTATAATAGGTCAGGGGAACACTGAAGCTTTCTTT. V and J are TRBV19 and TRBJ1-1; the D gene is possibly TRBD1 (5 bases). The CDR3 extends over 15 amino acids. Germline V gene lookup returns CDR1 LNHDA and CDR2 SQIVND (reference sequence). Trimming cost V 2 bases and J 1 base, with 11 bases left between them.

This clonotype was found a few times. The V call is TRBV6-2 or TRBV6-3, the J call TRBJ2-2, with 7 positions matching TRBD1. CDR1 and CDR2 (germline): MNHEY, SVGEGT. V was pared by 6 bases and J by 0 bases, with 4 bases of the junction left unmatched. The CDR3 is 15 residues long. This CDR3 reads CASRRGTANTGELFF. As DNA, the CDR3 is TGTGCCAGCAGACGTGGGACAGCGAACACCGGGGAGCTGTTTTTT.

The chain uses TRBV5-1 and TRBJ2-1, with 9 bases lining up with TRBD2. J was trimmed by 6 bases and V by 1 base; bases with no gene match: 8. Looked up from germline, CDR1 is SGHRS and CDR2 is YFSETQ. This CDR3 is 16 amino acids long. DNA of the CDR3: TGCGCCAGCAGCTTGAGCCTAGCGGGATATCCCAATGAGCAGTTCTTC. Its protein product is CASSLSLAGYPNEQFF. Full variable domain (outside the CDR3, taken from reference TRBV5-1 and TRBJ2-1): KAGVTQTPRYLIKTRGQQVTLSCSPISGHRSVSWYQQTPGQGLQFLFEYFSETQRNKGNFPGRFSGRQFSNSRSEMNVSTLELGDSALYLCASSLSLAGYPNEQFFGPGTRLTVL.

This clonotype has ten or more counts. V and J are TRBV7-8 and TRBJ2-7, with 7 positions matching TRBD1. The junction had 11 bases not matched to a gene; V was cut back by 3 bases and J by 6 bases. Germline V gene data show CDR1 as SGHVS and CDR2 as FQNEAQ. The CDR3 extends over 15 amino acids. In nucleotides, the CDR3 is TGTGCCAGCAGCTTTCAGACAGGGAAGGGCCGCGAGCAGTACTTC. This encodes CASSFQTGKGREQYF.

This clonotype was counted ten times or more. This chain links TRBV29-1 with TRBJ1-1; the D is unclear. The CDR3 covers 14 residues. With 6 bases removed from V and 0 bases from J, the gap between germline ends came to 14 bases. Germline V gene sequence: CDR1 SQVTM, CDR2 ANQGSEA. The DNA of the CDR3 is TGCAGCGTCCACCAAGCGGCTATGAACACTGAAGCTTTCTTT. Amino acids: CSVHQAAMNTEAFF.

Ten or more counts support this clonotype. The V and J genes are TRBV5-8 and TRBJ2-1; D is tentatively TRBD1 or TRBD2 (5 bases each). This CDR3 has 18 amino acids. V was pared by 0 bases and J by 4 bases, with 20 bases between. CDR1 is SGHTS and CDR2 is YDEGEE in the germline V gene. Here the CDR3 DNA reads TGTGCCAGCAGCTTGGGATGGGACCTACCGACTTCTTACAATGAGCAGTTCTTC. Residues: CASSLGWDLPTSYNEQFF.

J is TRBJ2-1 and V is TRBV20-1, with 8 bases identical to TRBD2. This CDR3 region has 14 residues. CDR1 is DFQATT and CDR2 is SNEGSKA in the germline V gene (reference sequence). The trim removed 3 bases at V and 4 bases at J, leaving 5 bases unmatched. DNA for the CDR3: TGCAGTGCTAGCCTTAGCGGGAAATACAATGAGCAGTTCTTC. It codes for CSASLSGKYNEQFF.

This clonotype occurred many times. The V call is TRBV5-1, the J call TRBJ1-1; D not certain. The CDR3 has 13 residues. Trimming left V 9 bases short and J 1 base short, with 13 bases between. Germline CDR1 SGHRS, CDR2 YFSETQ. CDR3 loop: CATSIRRNTEAFF. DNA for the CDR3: TGCGCCACCTCAATCCGAAGGAACACTGAAGCTTTCTTT.

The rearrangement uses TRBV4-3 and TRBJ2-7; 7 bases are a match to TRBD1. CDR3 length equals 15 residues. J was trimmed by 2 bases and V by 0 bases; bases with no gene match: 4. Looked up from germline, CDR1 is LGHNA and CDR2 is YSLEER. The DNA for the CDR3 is TGCGCCAGCAGCCAAGATTGGGACAGAACCTACGAGCAGTACTTC. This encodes CASSQDWDRTYEQYF.

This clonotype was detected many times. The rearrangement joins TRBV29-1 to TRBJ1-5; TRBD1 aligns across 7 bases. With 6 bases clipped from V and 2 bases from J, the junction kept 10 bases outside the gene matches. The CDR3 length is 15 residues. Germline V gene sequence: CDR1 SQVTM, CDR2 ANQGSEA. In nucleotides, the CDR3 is TGCAGCGTCGTACTGACAGGGTTCGGCAATCAGCCCCAGCATTTT. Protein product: CSVVLTGFGNQPQHF.

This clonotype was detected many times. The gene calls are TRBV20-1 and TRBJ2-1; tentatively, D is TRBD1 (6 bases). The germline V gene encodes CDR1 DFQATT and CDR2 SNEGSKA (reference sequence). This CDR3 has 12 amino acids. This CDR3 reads CSGDRWDNEQFF. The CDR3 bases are TGCAGCGGCGACAGGTGGGACAATGAGCAGTTCTTC.

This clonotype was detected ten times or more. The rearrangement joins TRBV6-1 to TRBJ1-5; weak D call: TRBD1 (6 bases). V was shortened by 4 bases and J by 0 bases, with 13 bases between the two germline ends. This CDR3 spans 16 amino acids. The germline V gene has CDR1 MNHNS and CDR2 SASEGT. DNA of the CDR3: TGTGCCAGCAGTGGCCTGCGGACAGTTAGCAATCAGCCCCAGCATTTT. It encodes CASSGLRTVSNQPQHF.

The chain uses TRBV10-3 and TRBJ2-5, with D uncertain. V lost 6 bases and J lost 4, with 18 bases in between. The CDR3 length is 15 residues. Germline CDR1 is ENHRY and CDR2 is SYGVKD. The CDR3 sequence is CAIRAFPSLVETQYF. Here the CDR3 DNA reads TGTGCCATCAGAGCTTTTCCTAGTTTGGTAGAGACCCAGTACTTC.

CDR3 sequence: CASSFSRVGTGELFF. For the CDR3, the DNA is TGTGCCAGCAGTTTTAGTAGGGTGGGCACCGGGGAGCTGTTTTTT. The rearrangement links TRBV27 to TRBJ2-2; D gene uncertain. Between the trimmed V and J ends, which lost 3 bases and 4 bases, there was a span of 12 bases. Germline CDR1 reads MNHEY; CDR2 reads SMNVEV (reference sequence). The CDR3 totals 15 residues.

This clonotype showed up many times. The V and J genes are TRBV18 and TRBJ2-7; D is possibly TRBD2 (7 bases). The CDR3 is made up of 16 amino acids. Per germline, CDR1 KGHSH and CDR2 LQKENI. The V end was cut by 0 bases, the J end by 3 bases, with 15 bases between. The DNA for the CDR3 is TGTGCCAGCTCACCACCGGGGAGGGGGACTGACTACGAGCAGTACTTC. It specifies CASSPPGRGTDYEQYF.